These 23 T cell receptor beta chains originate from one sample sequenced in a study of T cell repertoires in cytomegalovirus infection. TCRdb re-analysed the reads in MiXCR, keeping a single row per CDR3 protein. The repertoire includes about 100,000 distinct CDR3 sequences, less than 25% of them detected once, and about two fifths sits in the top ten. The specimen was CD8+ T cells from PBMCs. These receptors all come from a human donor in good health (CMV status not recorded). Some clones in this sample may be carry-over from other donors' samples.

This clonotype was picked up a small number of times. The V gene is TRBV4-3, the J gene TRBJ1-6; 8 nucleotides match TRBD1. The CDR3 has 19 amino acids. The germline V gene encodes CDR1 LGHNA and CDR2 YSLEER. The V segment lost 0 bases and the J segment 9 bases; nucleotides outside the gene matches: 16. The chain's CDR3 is CASSQDALDREVRISPLHF. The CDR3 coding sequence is TGCGCCAGCAGCCAAGATGCCCTGGACAGGGAGGTTCGAATTTCACCCCTCCACTTT.

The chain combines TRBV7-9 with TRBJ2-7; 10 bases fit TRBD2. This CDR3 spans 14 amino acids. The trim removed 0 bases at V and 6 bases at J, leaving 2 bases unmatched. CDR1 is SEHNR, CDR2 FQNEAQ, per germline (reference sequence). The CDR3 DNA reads TGTGCCAGCAGCTTAGCGCTAGCGGGAGTCGAGCAGTACTTC. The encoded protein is CASSLALAGVEQYF. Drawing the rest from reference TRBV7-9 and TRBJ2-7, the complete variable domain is DTGVSQNPRHKITKRGQNVTFRCDPISEHNRLYWYRQTLGQGPEFLTYFQNEAQLEKSRLLSDRFSAERPKGSFSTLEIQRTEQGDSAMYLCASSLALAGVEQYFGPGTRLTVT.

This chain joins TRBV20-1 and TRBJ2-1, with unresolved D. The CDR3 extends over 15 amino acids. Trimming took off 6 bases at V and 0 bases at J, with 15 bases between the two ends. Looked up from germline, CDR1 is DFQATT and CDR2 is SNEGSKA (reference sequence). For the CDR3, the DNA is TGCAGTGCCCAAGAGAGGTACCGCTCCTACAATGAGCAGTTCTTC. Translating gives CSAQERYRSYNEQFF.

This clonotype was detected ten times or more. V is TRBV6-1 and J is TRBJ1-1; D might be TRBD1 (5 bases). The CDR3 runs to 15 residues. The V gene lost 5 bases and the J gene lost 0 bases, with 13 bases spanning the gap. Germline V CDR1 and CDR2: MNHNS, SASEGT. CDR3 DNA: TGTGCCAGCAGTTACGACCGGGGCCTGAACACTGAAGCTTTCTTT. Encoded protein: CASSYDRGLNTEAFF.

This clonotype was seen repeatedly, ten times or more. The CDR3 DNA is TGTGCCAGCAGTTTAGTTTCTGCAGGGATGAACACTGAAGCTTTCTTT. Translation: CASSLVSAGMNTEAFF. This sequence joins TRBV28 and TRBJ1-1; D perhaps matches TRBD1 (5 bases). With 2 bases removed from V and 0 bases from J, the gap between germline ends came to 13 bases. Germline CDR1 reads MDHEN; CDR2 reads SYDVKM. The CDR3 sequence is 16 residues long.

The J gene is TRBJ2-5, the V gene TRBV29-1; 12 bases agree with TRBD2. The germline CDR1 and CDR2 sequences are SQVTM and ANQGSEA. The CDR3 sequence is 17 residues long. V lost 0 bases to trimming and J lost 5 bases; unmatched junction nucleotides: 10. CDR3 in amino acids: CSVEDGASGGAGETQYF. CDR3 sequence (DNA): TGCAGCGTTGAAGATGGAGCTAGCGGGGGGGCAGGGGAGACCCAGTACTTC.

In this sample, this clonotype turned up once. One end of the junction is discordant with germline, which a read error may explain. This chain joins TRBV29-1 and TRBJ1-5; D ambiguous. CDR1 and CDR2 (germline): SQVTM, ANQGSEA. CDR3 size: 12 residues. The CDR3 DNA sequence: TGCAGCGTTGCGGCCAGGAACCAGCCCCGGCATTTT. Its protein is CSVAARNQPRHF.

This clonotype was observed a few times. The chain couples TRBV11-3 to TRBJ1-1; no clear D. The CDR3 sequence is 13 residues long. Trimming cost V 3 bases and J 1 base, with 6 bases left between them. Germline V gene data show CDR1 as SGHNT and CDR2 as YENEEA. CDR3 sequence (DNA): TGTGCCAGCAGCTTCGACAAGAACACTGAAGCTTTCTTT. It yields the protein CASSFDKNTEAFF.

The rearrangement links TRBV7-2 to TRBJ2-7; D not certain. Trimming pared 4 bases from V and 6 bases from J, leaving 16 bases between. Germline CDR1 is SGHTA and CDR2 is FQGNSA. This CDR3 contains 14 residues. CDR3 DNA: TGTGCCAGCAGCTCCCTTCTGGGCGTTCCCGAGCAGTACTTC. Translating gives CASSSLLGVPEQYF.

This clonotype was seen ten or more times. In nucleotides, the CDR3 is TGTGCCAGCAGCTTAGGGCCGGCCCAGAGCTATGGCTACACCTTC. Protein: CASSLGPAQSYGYTF. The chain employs TRBV7-2 and TRBJ1-2, with D uncertain. This CDR3 region has 15 residues. Germline assignment: CDR1 SGHTA and CDR2 FQGNSA. The ends were cut back, 1 base at V and 4 bases at J, with 13 bases in the middle.

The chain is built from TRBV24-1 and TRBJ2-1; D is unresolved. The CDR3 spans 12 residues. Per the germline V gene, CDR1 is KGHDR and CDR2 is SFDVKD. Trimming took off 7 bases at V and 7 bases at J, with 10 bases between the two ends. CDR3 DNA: TGTGCCACCAGCAATGGGGAAAATGAGCAGTTCTTC. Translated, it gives CATSNGENEQFF.

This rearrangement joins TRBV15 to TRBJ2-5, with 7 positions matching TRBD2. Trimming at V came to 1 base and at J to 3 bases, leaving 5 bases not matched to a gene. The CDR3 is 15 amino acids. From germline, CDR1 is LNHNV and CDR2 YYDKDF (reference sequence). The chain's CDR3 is CATSRAPLAEETQYF. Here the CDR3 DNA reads TGTGCCACCAGCAGAGCGCCCCTAGCGGAAGAGACCCAGTACTTC.

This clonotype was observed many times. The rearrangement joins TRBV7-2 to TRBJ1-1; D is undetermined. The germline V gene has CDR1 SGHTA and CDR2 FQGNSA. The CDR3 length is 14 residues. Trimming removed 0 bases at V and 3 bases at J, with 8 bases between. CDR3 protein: CASSLALTYTEAFF. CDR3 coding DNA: TGTGCCAGCAGCTTAGCGCTTACTTACACTGAAGCTTTCTTT. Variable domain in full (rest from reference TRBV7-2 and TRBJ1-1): GAGVSQSPSNKVTEKGKDVELRCDPISGHTALYWYRQSLGQGLEFLIYFQGNSAPDKSGLPSDRFSAERTGGSVSTLTIQRTQQEDSAVYLCASSLALTYTEAFFGQGTRLTVV.

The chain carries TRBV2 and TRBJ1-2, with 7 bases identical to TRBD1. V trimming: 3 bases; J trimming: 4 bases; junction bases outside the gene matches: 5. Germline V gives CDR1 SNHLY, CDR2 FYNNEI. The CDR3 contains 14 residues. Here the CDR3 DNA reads TGTGCCAGCAGTGAGAGAGGGGGCACCTATGGCTACACCTTC. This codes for CASSERGGTYGYTF.

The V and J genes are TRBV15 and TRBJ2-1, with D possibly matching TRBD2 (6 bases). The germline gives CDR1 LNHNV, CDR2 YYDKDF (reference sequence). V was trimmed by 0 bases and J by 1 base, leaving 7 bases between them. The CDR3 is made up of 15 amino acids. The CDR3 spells CATSRERESYNEQFF. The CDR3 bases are TGTGCCACCAGCAGAGAGCGGGAATCCTACAATGAGCAGTTCTTC.

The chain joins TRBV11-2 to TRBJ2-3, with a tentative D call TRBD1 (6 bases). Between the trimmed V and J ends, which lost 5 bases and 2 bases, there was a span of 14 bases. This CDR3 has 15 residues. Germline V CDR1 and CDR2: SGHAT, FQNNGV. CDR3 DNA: TGTGCCAGCAGCCCCCCAGGACAGATCACAGATACGCAGTATTTT. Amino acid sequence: CASSPPGQITDTQYF.

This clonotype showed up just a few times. CDR3 nucleotide sequence: TGTGCCAGCAGTGATCCAGGGTGGGGGGACACTGAAGCTTTCTTT. It yields the protein CASSDPGWGDTEAFF. This sequence joins TRBV25-1 and TRBJ1-1, with D tentatively TRBD1 (5 bases). Germline values: CDR1 MGHDK, CDR2 SYGVNS. V was shortened by 3 bases and J by 3 bases, with 14 bases between the two germline ends. The CDR3 has 15 residues.

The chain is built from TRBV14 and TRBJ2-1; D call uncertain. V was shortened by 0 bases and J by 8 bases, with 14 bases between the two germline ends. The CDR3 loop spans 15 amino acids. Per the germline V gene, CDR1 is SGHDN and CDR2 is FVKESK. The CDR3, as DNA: TGTGCCAGCAGCCAAGAATTAGCAGACGGGTATGAGCAGTTCTTC. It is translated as CASSQELADGYEQFF.

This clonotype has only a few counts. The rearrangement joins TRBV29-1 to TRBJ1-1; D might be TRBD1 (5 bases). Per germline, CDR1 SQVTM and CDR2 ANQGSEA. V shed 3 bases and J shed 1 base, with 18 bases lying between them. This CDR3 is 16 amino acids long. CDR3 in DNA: TGCAGCGTTGACAGGGAAAGACCTACGACGAACACTGAAGCTTTCTTT. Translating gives CSVDRERPTTNTEAFF.

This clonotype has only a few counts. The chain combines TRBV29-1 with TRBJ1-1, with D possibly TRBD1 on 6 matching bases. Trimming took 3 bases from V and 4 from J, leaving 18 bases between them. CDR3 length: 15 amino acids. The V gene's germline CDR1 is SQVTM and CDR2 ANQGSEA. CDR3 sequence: CSVDDMRGGGTEAFF. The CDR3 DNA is TGCAGCGTTGACGACATGAGGGGAGGGGGCACTGAAGCTTTCTTT.

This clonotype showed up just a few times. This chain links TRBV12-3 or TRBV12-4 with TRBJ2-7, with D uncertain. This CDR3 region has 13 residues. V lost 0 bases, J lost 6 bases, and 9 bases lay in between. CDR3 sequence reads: CASSLARFSEQYF. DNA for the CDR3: TGTGCCAGCAGTTTAGCGCGTTTTAGCGAGCAGTACTTC.

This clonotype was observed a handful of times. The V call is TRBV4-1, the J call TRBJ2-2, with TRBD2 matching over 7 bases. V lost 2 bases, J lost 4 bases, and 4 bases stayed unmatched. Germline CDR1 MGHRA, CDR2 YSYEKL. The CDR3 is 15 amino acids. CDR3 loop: CASSQPLAPTGELFF. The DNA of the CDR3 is TGCGCCAGCAGCCAACCACTAGCGCCCACCGGGGAGCTGTTTTTT.

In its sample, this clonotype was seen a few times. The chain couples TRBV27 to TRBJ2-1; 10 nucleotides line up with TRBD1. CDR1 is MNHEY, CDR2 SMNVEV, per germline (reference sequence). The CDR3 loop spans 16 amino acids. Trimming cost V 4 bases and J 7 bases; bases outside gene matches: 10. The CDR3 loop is CASSSPGTGAQNEQFF. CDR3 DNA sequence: TGTGCCAGCAGTTCTCCCGGGACAGGGGCCCAAAATGAGCAGTTCTTC.